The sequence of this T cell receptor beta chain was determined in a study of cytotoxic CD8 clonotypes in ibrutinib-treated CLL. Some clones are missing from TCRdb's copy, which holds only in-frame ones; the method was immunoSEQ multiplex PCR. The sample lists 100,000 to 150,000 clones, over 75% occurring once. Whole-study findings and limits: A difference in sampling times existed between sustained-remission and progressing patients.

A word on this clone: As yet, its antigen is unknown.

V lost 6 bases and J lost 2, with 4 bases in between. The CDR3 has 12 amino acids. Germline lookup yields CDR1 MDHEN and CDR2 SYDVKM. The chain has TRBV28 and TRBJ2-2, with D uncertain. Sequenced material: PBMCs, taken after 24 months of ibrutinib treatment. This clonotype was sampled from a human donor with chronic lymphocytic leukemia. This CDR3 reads CASRINTGELFF. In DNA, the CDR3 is TGTGCCAGCAGAATCAACACCGGGGAGCTGTTTTTT.